This TCR beta chain is from a study of shared clonotypes between healthy human individuals. Whole-study results and caveats: An anticipated effect of sequencing depth on clonotype sharing among donors was recognized.

Turning to this clone: Its antigen is as yet unknown.

With 3 bases removed from V and 8 bases from J, the gap between germline ends came to 16 bases. CDR1 and CDR2 (germline): LNHDA, SQIVND (reference sequence). The CDR3 has 14 residues. This table comes from immunoSEQ multiplex PCR, and its TCRdb copy is limited to in-frame clones, with some not included. The table lists around 980,000 clones, 75% to 85% of them singletons. The sample was memory CD4+ T cells from PBMCs. Subset noted: CD45RA-negative fraction. This clonotype was obtained from a man between 18 and 35 years old in good health. Some clones in this sample may be carry-over from other donors' samples. V usage is TRBV19 and J usage is TRBJ1-2, with D possibly TRBD1 on 5 matching bases. CDR3 coding DNA: TGTGCCAGTAGTATGAGGGAACAGCACAGGGGCTACACCTTC. Protein: CASSMREQHRGYTF. Variable domain in full (rest from reference TRBV19 and TRBJ1-2): DGGITQSPKYLFRKEGQNVTLSCEQNLNHDAMYWYRQDPGQGLRLIYYSQIVNDFQKGDIAEGYSVSREKKESFPLTVTSAQKNPTAFYLCASSMREQHRGYTFGSGTRLTVV.